This TCR beta chain was sequenced for a study of blood T cell repertoires in COVID-19 (dated by TCRdb to about 2020). At the level of the whole study: The collaborator samples originated in the United States, Italy and Spain and spanned the acute and convalescent phases of COVID-19. The prospective study material was composed of cDNA or gDNA derived from T cells, B-cell-depleted T cells, or PBMCs. Subjects who had been exposed to COVID-19, were actively infected with it, or had recovered from it provided the deeply sampled blood TCRbeta repertoires that made up the dataset. The repertoires were released in a freely available public database meant as a resource for research on the immune response to SARS-CoV-2. The samples were drawn from the first 160 participants of the ongoing ImmuneRACE study and from 1,254 subjects provided by 6 global collaborators. Sample metadata almost always included a de-identified subject ID, COVID-19 status, age in years and sex. HLA class I and class II types, where available, came from metadata supplied by the sample provider rather than from assay-based typing.

TCRbeta CDR3 regions were amplified from genomic DNA using the immunoSEQ Assay, a bias-controlled multiplex PCR. The study's own analysis went as follows. Nucleated cell counts per sample were estimated from amplification of reference gene primers within the assay. To quantify the absolute abundance of each unique TCRbeta CDR3 rearrangement, sequence reads were collapsed and filtered. For each sample, productive Simpson clonality was calculated as the square root of Simpson's diversity index across productive rearrangements. TCRdb's version of the immuneACCESS table is confined to in-frame rearrangements and falls short of the full clone set. An unresolved V gene accounts for under half of the shortfall where checked; the remainder is of unknown origin. V and J calls and clone size are those listed in that table; D and trimming were worked out from the DNA. Present in this sample are 120,000 to 150,000 clones, roughly 90% of which were seen just once. The top ten constitute approximately 2.5% of the sample.

What the work shows at the level of the full study, not this receptor alone: The quantity of clinical and demographic metadata differed by source and by participant and was supplied without curation.

Each collaborating institution followed its own protocols to collect whole blood in K2EDTA tubes. For TCRbeta analysis, collaborators shipped samples in one of three forms: frozen whole blood, isolated PBMCs, or DNA extracted from either of those sample types. As for this clone: No antigen is known for it. A read error may account for a junction end that differs from germline.

Sequenced material: peripheral blood. The clonotype comes from a human donor in a cohort sampled during active COVID-19.

The CDR3 corresponds to CVTSGRRNEQFF. The nucleotide sequence reads as follows: TGCGTTACTAGCGGGAGGCGGAATGAGCAGTTCTTC. Here the chain combines TRBV6-5 and TRBJ2-1, with TRBD2 identical over 12 junction bases. The germline V gene gives CDR1 as MNHEY and CDR2 as SVGAGI. The CDR3 sequence holds 12 residues, the cysteine and phenylalanine included. Left in the record is the CDR3 DNA by itself, 36 bases read in frame from the first base.